The subject of this entry is one T cell receptor beta chain. Its antigen is unknown. The junction shows a germline mismatch at one end, possibly a read error. This entry belongs to a study of blood T cells in healthy people across ages. The sample, about 9.7 milliliters of peripheral blood, was drawn from each donor. At least 6 million PBMCs were isolated per sample. Study-level points and caveats: Long-lived donors had more naive CD4+ cells and higher diversity than aged donors.

The germline V gene has CDR1 SGHRS and CDR2 YFSETQ. The CDR3 extends over 16 amino acids. Then a second PCR, running about 6 to 12 cycles, was carried out with a sample-barcoded 5' primer and a J-beta primer mix. MiXCR, run by TCRdb on the 5' RACE reads, gives a single entry per CDR3 protein. The sample contains 1.8 million or so distinct CDR3 sequences, 30% to 40% of which appear only once. The rearrangement joins TRBV5-1 to TRBJ2-1; 9 nucleotides match TRBD2. Input material: blood. This TCR was recovered from a human donor in good health. The CDR3 sequence: CVSSLELGGGENEQFF. CDR3 DNA sequence: TGCGTCAGCAGCTTGGAGTTGGGCGGGGGGGAGAATGAGCAGTTCTTC.